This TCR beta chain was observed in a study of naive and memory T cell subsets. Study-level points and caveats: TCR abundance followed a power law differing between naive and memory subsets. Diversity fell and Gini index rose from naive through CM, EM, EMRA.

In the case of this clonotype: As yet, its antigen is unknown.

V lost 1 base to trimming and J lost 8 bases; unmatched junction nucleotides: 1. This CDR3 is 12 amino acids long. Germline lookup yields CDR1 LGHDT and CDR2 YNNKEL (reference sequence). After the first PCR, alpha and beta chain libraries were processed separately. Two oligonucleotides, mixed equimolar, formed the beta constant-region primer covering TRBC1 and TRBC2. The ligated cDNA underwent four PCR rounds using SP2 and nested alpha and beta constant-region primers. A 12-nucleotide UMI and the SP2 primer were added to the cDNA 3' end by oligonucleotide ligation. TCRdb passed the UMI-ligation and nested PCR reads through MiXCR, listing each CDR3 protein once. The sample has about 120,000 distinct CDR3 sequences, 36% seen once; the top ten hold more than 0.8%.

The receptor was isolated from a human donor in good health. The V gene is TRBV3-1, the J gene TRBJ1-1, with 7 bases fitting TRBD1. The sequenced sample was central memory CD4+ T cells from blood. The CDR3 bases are TGTGCCAGCAGCCAAGGGGACAGAGAAGCTTTCTTT. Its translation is CASSQGDREAFF.